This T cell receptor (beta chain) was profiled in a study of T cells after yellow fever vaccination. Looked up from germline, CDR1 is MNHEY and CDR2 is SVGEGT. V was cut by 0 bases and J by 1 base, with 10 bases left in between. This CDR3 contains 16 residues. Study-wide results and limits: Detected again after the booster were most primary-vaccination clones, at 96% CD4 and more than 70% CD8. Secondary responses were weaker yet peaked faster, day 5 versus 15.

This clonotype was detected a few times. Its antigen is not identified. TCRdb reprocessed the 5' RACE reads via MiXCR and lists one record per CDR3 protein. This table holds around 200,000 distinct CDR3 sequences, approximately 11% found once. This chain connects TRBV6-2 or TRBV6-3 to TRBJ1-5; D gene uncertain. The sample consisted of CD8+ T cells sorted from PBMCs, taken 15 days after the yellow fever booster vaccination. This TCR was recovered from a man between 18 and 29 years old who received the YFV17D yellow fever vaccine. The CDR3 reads CASSYSTHPSNQPQHF. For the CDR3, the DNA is TGTGCCAGCAGTTACTCTACACACCCAAGCAATCAGCCCCAGCATTTT.